These T cell receptor beta chains were read from a single sample in a study of Graves' ophthalmopathy and Graves' hyperthyroidism. TCRdb reprocessed the multiplex PCR reads with MiXCR, giving one entry per CDR3 protein. This sample yields approximately 330,000 distinct CDR3 sequences, of which about 17% are seen a single time; roughly 12% belongs to the top ten. Specimen: peripheral blood. The source is an adult man with Graves' ophthalmopathy. Both conserved end residues are part of each CDR3. The D gene is left open where the match is weak. Size values are once, few and many counts, or a class for expanded clones, and some rows have none.

TRBJ2-5 many TRBV6-1 . TGTGCCAGCAGTGAGGGCAGCCTCAATCACCCGCAAGAGACCCAGTACTTC CASSEGSLNHPQETQYF
TRBJ1-2 many TRBV29-1 TRBD1 TGCAGCGTGGGACAGGGCGATGGCTACACCTTC CSVGQGDGYTF
TRBJ1-6 many TRBV4-2 TRBD1 TGTGCCAGCAGCCAAGAATCAGGGGGTTATTCACCCCTCCACTTT CASSQESGGYSPLHF
TRBJ2-3 many TRBV12-3/TRBV12-4 TRBD1 TGTGCCAGCAGTTTCCGTGACAGGGGGCTAAATTGGGGGGATACGCAGTATTTT CASSFRDRGLNWGDTQYF
TRBJ2-5 many TRBV6-5 . TGTGCCTCTAGTAGGGAGTACCAAGAGACCCAGTACTTC CASSREYQETQYF
TRBJ1-2 many TRBV3-1 . TGTGCCAGCAGCCAAGATCTTAGAGCAGGGCGCTATGGCTACACCTTC CASSQDLRAGRYGYTF
TRBJ1-1 many TRBV28 . TGTGCCAGCCTAACTTCTGCCCGGGCTGAAGCTTTCTTT CASLTSARAEAFF
TRBJ2-5 many TRBV5-5 TRBD2 TGTGCCAGCAGCTTGTCTCGGGAGGGGACCCAGTACTTC CASSLSREGTQYF
TRBJ2-5 many TRBV27 TRBD2 TGTGCCAGCAGTTTGGGACTAGCGTTCCGCGAGACCCAGTACTTC CASSLGLAFRETQYF
TRBJ1-2 many TRBV6-1 . TGTGCCAGCACCAAACAGGCCCCCTATGGCTACACCTTC CASTKQAPYGYTF
TRBJ2-5 few TRBV7-7 . TGTGCTAGCAGCTTACTCTCCAGGGTAGAAGAGACCCAGTACTTC CASSLLSRVEETQYF
TRBJ2-2 . TRBV5-1 . TGCGCCAGCACCCCCGCCAGGGTCGGTCGCACCGGGGAGCTGTTTTTT CASTPARVGRTGELFF
TRBJ2-2 many TRBV5-1 TRBD1 TGCGCCAGCAGCTCAGACCTAGGGACAGGGTCCCGCGGGGAGCTGTTTTTT CASSSDLGTGSRGELFF
TRBJ1-6 many TRBV19 TRBD1 TGTGCCAGTAGTACAGGGGGCTGGACCCGGAGCACCCTCCACTTT CASSTGGWTRSTLHF
TRBJ1-1 many TRBV7-2 . TGTGCCAGCAGCTTAACGCGGGGTGGCACTGAAGCTTTCTTT CASSLTRGGTEAFF
TRBJ2-5 many TRBV6-1 . TGTGCCAGCAGTGAAGGGGTTGGTCACACCCGAGAGACCCAGTACTTC CASSEGVGHTRETQYF
TRBJ1-5 many TRBV25-1 . TGTGCCAGCAGTGCAATTGACAGTCAGCCCCAGCATTTT CASSAIDSQPQHF
TRBJ2-5 many TRBV7-9 . TGTGCCAGCAGCCCCTCCGGCGGGGCCGAGACCCAGTACTTC CASSPSGGAETQYF
TRBJ1-3 many TRBV29-1 . TGCAGCGTTGATTGGGGAAACACCATATATTTT CSVDWGNTIYF
TRBJ2-2 many TRBV5-1 . TGCGCCAGCAGCTTGGAAGTAGCGGTGACCGGGGAGCTGTTTTTT CASSLEVAVTGELFF
TRBJ1-6 many TRBV9 . TGTGCCAGCAGCGTAGAAGATCGGAATTCACCCCTCCACTTT CASSVEDRNSPLHF
TRBJ2-7 many TRBV7-9 TRBD1 TGTGCCAGCAGCCCCGGACAGGGGGTTTTCTACGAGCAGTACTTC CASSPGQGVFYEQYF
TRBJ1-1 . TRBV20-1 . TGCAGTGCACAGGCGTCGAACACTGAAGCTTTCTTT CSAQASNTEAFF
TRBJ1-2 many TRBV30 . TGTGCCTGGAGTTCCCAAATTACGCACTATGGCTACACCTTC CAWSSQITHYGYTF
TRBJ1-5 many TRBV25-1 TRBD1 TGTGCCAGCAGTGATCGCAGGGGGCAGCCCCAGCATTTT CASSDRRGQPQHF
TRBJ1-2 . TRBV10-3 . TGTGCCACAACTTCAGGTAACGGCTACACCTTC CATTSGNGYTF
TRBJ2-5 many TRBV30 . TGTGCCTGGACCCCTTCCGCCGCCGGAGAGACCCAGTACTTC CAWTPSAAGETQYF
TRBJ2-5 many TRBV15 TRBD2 TGTGCCACCAGCACGCGAGATGTCGCTAGCGGGGACCAAGAGACCCAGTACTTC CATSTRDVASGDQETQYF
TRBJ2-5 many TRBV7-9 . TGTGCCAGCAGCTTTTACAGGGGAGGCGAGACCCAGTACTTC CASSFYRGGETQYF
TRBJ1-6 many TRBV27 . TGTGCCAGCAGTTCCTTTAATTCACCCCTCCACTTT CASSSFNSPLHF
TRBJ1-1 many TRBV10-3 . TGTGCCATCAGTGAGCCCATGGGGGGGGTATACACTGAAGCTTTCTTT CAISEPMGGVYTEAFF
TRBJ2-7 many TRBV6-2/TRBV6-3 . TGTGCCAGCAGGGACTACGAACAGGGGAGCAACGAGCAGTACTTC CASRDYEQGSNEQYF
TRBJ1-5 many TRBV4-2 . TGTGCCAGCAGCCAAGATTCACGGGACGATCAGCCCCAGCATTTT CASSQDSRDDQPQHF
TRBJ1-5 many TRBV11-3 TRBD1 TGTGCCAGCAGCTCACCCCCGGGACAGGCGAGATATAGCAATCAGCCCCAGCATTTT CASSSPPGQARYSNQPQHF
TRBJ1-6 many TRBV2 . TGTGCCAGCAGTCCAAGTACGGGGATCAATTCACCCCTCCACTTT CASSPSTGINSPLHF
TRBJ2-3 many TRBV12-3/TRBV12-4 . TGTGCCAGCCAAGAATTACCGAACTGGGATACGCAGTATTTT CASQELPNWDTQYF
TRBJ2-7 many TRBV5-1 TRBD1 TGCGCCAGCAGCTTGGAAGGGACAGTCTCTGACGAGCAGTACTTC CASSLEGTVSDEQYF
TRBJ2-7 many TRBV5-1 . TGCGCCAGCAGCCCCTTTAATTCAGGACCCTACGAGCAGTACTTC CASSPFNSGPYEQYF
TRBJ2-7 many TRBV20-1 . TGCAGTGCTAGTGGTCAGGGGCGAAGTGGCGAGCAGTACTTC CSASGQGRSGEQYF
TRBJ2-7 many TRBV6-5 TRBD1 TGTGCCAGCAGTTACGGGACAGAGTCCTACGAGCAGTACTTC CASSYGTESYEQYF
TRBJ1-6 . TRBV28 . TGTGCCAGCAGTTTACCCCTTACTGGCGGAGCCCTCCACTTT CASSLPLTGGALHF
TRBJ1-1 many TRBV27 TRBD1 TGTGCCAGCAGTTCCAGACAGGGCCGGAACACTGAAGCTTTCTTT CASSSRQGRNTEAFF
TRBJ2-7 many TRBV5-1 . TGCGCCAGCAGCCCCAGGGTGGGCCCCTACGAGCAGTACTTC CASSPRVGPYEQYF
TRBJ2-5 many TRBV20-1 . TGCAGTGCTAGACACCAGCCAACGGAGACCCAGTACTTC CSARHQPTETQYF
TRBJ1-2 few TRBV28 TRBD1 TGTGCCAGCAGTTTAAACACAGGGGGTGGCTATGGCTACACCTTC CASSLNTGGGYGYTF
TRBJ2-7 . TRBV12-3/TRBV12-4 . TGTGCCAGCAGTTCTTTTTTCGAGGACGAGCAGTACTTC CASSSFFEDEQYF
TRBJ1-2 many TRBV12-3/TRBV12-4 TRBD1 TGTGCCAGCACCTTAGGTCGACAGGGGACCAATTATGGCTACACCTTC CASTLGRQGTNYGYTF
TRBJ2-5 many TRBV15 TRBD1 TGTGCCACCAGCAGAGGGCCGGGACAGGGGGAGGAGACCCAGTACTTC CATSRGPGQGEETQYF
TRBJ1-4 few TRBV18 . TGTGCCAGCTCACGCGACAGGACAAATGAAAAACTGTTTTTT CASSRDRTNEKLFF
TRBJ2-5 many TRBV29-1 . TGCAGCGTTGATACTGTACAAGAGACCCAGTACTTC CSVDTVQETQYF
TRBJ2-7 many TRBV29-1 . TGCAGCGTGAAAACCGGGCAGGTGTCCTACGAGCAGTACTTC CSVKTGQVSYEQYF
TRBJ1-1 many TRBV12-3/TRBV12-4 . TGTGCCAGCAGTTTGATCGGGGTTGGAGCTTTCTTT CASSLIGVGAFF
TRBJ2-7 many TRBV30 . TGTGCCTGGAGGGCCTCCTACGAGCAGTACTTC CAWRASYEQYF
TRBJ1-6 once TRBV6-2/TRBV6-3 . TGTGCCAGCAGTTACGAACGGAATTCACCCCTCCACTTT CASSYERNSPLHF
TRBJ2-7 many TRBV7-9 . TGTGCCAGCAGCGAGACTAGCTACGAGCAGTACTTC CASSETSYEQYF
TRBJ2-7 many TRBV20-1 . TGCAGTCCAAAACCCCCCCAGGGTCGGAACGAGCAGTACTTC CSPKPPQGRNEQYF
TRBJ1-3 many TRBV11-1 . TGTGCCAGCAGCTTGTCGGCAGGCTACTCTGGAAACACCATATATTTT CASSLSAGYSGNTIYF
TRBJ2-7 . TRBV7-8 TRBD1 TGTGCCAGCAGCGAGTGGGACAGGAAGAGCTCCTACGAGCAGTACTTC CASSEWDRKSSYEQYF
TRBJ2-5 many TRBV5-5 . TGTGCCAGCAGCTTTGAAACGACAGTACAAGAGACCCAGTACTTC CASSFETTVQETQYF